This T cell receptor beta chain is from a study of blood T cell repertoires in COVID-19 (dated by TCRdb to 2018 to 2021). General notes on the study: Collaborator samples came from the United States, Italy and Spain and covered acute and convalescent phases of COVID-19. The material from the prospective study consisted of cDNA or gDNA derived from T cells, B-cell-depleted T cells, or PBMCs. Subjects who had been exposed to COVID-19, were actively infected with it, or had recovered from it provided the deeply sampled blood TCRbeta repertoires that made up the dataset. The repertoires were released in a freely available public database intended as a resource for research on the immune response to SARS-CoV-2. The samples were drawn from two sources: the first 160 participants of the ongoing ImmuneRACE study, and 950 to 1,500 subjects contributed by 6 global collaborators. A de-identified subject ID, COVID-19 status, age in years and sex were almost always included in the sample metadata. Where available, HLA class I and class II types were obtained from metadata supplied by the sample provider rather than from assay-based typing. The paper as a whole reports these results and caveats: The amount of clinical and demographic metadata varied by source and participant and was provided uncurated.

A word on this clone: Its antigen remains unidentified. Qualities for individual bases were not recorded, and no much larger clone is one base off.

TCRbeta CDR3 regions were amplified from genomic DNA using the immunoSEQ Assay, a bias-controlled multiplex PCR. The authors processed their data as follows. Within the assay, amplification of reference gene primers was used to estimate how many nucleated cells each sample contained. Sequence reads were collapsed and filtered to measure the absolute abundance of every unique TCRbeta CDR3 rearrangement. For each sample, productive Simpson clonality was calculated as the square root of Simpson's diversity index across productive rearrangements. Here the immuneACCESS table is served through TCRdb, limited to in-frame sequences with V and J called. Missing clones are a known gap in these copies; in checked studies unresolved V genes cover under half, and the rest lacks a known reason. D and trimming were read from the DNA, whereas the V and J calls and clone size are those reported in that table. A total of around 97,000 clones appear in this sample, around 87% of them only once. 15% to 20% of the sample is taken by the ten largest.

Collaborating institutions collected whole blood in K2EDTA tubes following their own protocols. For TCRbeta analysis, collaborators shipped samples in one of three forms: frozen whole blood, isolated PBMCs, or DNA extracted from either of those sample types. Inclusive of the bounding cysteine and phenylalanine, the CDR3 is 12 residues long. The DNA shown is the 36-base CDR3, in frame from base 1. V is reduced by 5 bases and J by 7 bases, leaving a spacing of 12 bases between them. The origin of this receptor is a human donor in a cohort sampled during active COVID-19. Sequencing was done on a sample of peripheral blood. The rearrangement combines TRBV12-3 or TRBV12-4 with TRBJ2-7, and TRBD2 may be the D gene, going by 5 matching bases. This receptor carries the CDR3 CASSTRTGEQYF. The DNA sequence is given as TGTGCCAGCAGTACACGGACGGGAGAGCAGTACTTC.